The 14 T cell receptor beta chains in this list originate from one sample, sequenced in a study of blood T cells in healthy people across ages. Combining a sample-barcoded 5' primer with a J-beta primer mix, a second PCR ran for roughly 7 to 11 cycles. TCRdb re-called the 5' RACE reads through MiXCR, storing one row per CDR3 protein. The sample comprises 790,000 or so distinct CDR3 sequences, 35% to 50% of which are singletons, and 15% to 20% rests with the top ten. The sequencing sample was made of blood. These receptors originate from a man at least 80 years old in good health.

V usage is TRBV5-1 and J usage is TRBJ1-4; TRBD1 agrees at 8 bases. Germline trimming cut 3 bases from V and 0 bases from J; bases unmatched to any gene: 7. Germline loops: CDR1 SGHRS, CDR2 YFSETQ. The CDR3 runs to 17 residues. The CDR3 is CASSSGQGASTNEKLFF. CDR3 sequence (DNA): TGCGCCAGCAGCTCCGGACAGGGTGCGTCAACTAATGAAAAACTGTTTTTT.

The CDR3 loop reads CAWSGLGSNEKLFF. The CDR3 coding sequence is TGTGCCTGGAGTGGTCTCGGCAGTAATGAAAAACTGTTTTTT. This chain uses TRBV30 with TRBJ1-4; D gene unclear. Germline V gives CDR1 GTSNPN, CDR2 SVGIG (reference sequence). The ends were cut back, 1 base at V and 4 bases at J, with 10 bases in the middle. The CDR3 runs 14 residues.

J is TRBJ1-5 and V is TRBV7-9; 7 positions agree with TRBD1. This CDR3 comprises 14 residues. The ends lost 3 bases at V and 4 bases at J; junction bases unmatched: 3. The germline V gene has CDR1 SEHNR and CDR2 FQNEAQ (reference sequence). The chain's CDR3 is CASSFGTDNQPQHF. CDR3 DNA: TGTGCCAGCAGCTTCGGGACAGATAATCAGCCCCAGCATTTT.

This clonotype has only one observation. The chain couples TRBV5-1 to TRBJ1-5; D is undetermined. The CDR3 runs to 13 residues. With 0 bases removed from V and 8 bases from J, the gap between germline ends came to 9 bases. Germline CDR1 SGHRS, CDR2 YFSETQ. The CDR3 reads CASSLGAAEPQHF. CDR3 coding DNA: TGCGCCAGCAGCTTGGGGGCGGCGGAGCCCCAGCATTTT.

The chain couples TRBV7-2 to TRBJ2-1; D is undetermined. Near its end, the DNA agrees better with TRBJ2-7, so the J call may be wrong. Germline CDR1 SGHTA, CDR2 FQGNSA. The CDR3 totals 13 residues. CDR3 sequence (DNA): TGTGCCAGCAGCCCGTTCCTTGCCAATGAGCAGTACTTC. As protein: CASSPFLANEQYF.

The chain combines TRBV25-1 with TRBJ2-4; TRBD1 might be the D (6 bases). The last part of the DNA fits TRBJ2-7 better; the J call may be wrong. The germline V gene has CDR1 MGHDK and CDR2 SYGVNS. CDR3 length: 16 amino acids. The CDR3 loop reads CASSPLDRIPPLEQYF. CDR3 in DNA: TGTGCCAGCAGTCCCCTCGACAGGATCCCTCCCCTCGAGCAGTACTTC.

The chain recombines TRBV28 with TRBJ2-6; D remains unclear. Germline V CDR1 and CDR2: MDHEN, SYDVKM. The CDR3 covers 15 residues. Trimming cost V 5 bases and J 2 bases, with 10 bases left between them. CDR3 sequence (DNA): TGTGCCAGCAGTGGTCCGGGTACTGGGGCCAACGTCCTGACTTTC. This sequence encodes CASSGPGTGANVLTF. Combining the CDR3 with reference TRBV28 and TRBJ2-6 gives the whole variable domain DVKVTQSSRYLVKRTGEKVFLECVQDMDHENMFWYRQDPGLGLRLIYFSYDVKMKEKGDIPEGYSVSREKKERFSLILESASTNQTSMYLCASSGPGTGANVLTFGAGSRLTVL.

The rearrangement joins TRBV29-1 to TRBJ2-7; perhaps TRBD2 as D (6 bases). Germline lookup yields CDR1 SQVTM and CDR2 ANQGSEA. V shed 1 base and J shed 3 bases, with 22 bases lying between them. This CDR3 region has 17 residues. In DNA form, the CDR3 reads TGCAGCGTTGAAGGCGCCGAGGATGGGGGGACTTACTACGAGCAGTACTTC. It yields the protein CSVEGAEDGGTYYEQYF.

This clonotype was found a few times. The chain recombines TRBV4-1 with TRBJ1-1; no definite D call. The CDR3 runs to 14 residues. The ends were cut back, 0 bases at V and 1 base at J, with 6 bases in the middle. Germline CDR1 and CDR2: MGHRA and YSYEKL. The CDR3 DNA follows: TGCGCCAGCAGCCAAGACGCACCGAACACTGAAGCTTTCTTT. Translation gives CASSQDAPNTEAFF.

The chain combines TRBV30 with TRBJ1-6; maybe TRBD1 (6 bases). The germline V gene encodes CDR1 GTSNPN and CDR2 SVGIG (reference sequence). V was clipped by 7 bases and J by 8 bases, with 15 bases between them. The CDR3 runs to 13 residues. CDR3 bases: TGTGCCTTAAATCAGGGGACGGATTCACCCCTCCACTTT. It is translated as CALNQGTDSPLHF.

This chain joins TRBV9 and TRBJ2-2, with 9 nucleotides matching TRBD2. CDR1 is SGDLS, CDR2 YYNGEE, per germline. The CDR3 covers 15 residues. The J segment lost 5 bases and the V segment lost 2 bases, leaving 4 bases of the junction unmatched. The CDR3 sequence is CASSVRTSDTGELFF. CDR3 bases: TGTGCCAGCAGCGTTCGGACTAGCGATACCGGGGAGCTGTTTTTT.

The rearrangement links TRBV20-1 to TRBJ2-1; D possibly corresponds to TRBD2 (6 bases). Germline-derived CDR1 and CDR2 are DFQATT and SNEGSKA (reference sequence). With 4 bases removed from V and 0 bases from J, the gap between germline ends came to 16 bases. CDR3 length: 16 residues. The chain's CDR3 is CSAKVGSGSSYNEQFF. In DNA form, the CDR3 reads TGCAGTGCTAAAGTGGGTAGCGGTAGCTCCTACAATGAGCAGTTCTTC.

The gene calls are TRBV20-1 and TRBJ2-3; D may be TRBD1 (5 bases). Trimming removed 7 bases from V and 0 bases from J, with 11 bases in between. CDR1 and CDR2 from the germline V gene are DFQATT and SNEGSKA (reference sequence). CDR3 size: 13 residues. Here the CDR3 DNA reads TGCAGTGTCCAGGGCGTTAGCACAGATACGCAGTATTTT. Protein sequence: CSVQGVSTDTQYF.

Written as DNA, the CDR3 is TGTGCCAGCACCAAGACAGGGGGACACGACGAGCAGTACTTC. It yields the protein CASTKTGGHDEQYF. This sequence joins TRBV12-3 or TRBV12-4 and TRBJ2-7; 9 positions agree with TRBD1. CDR3 size: 14 residues. J lost 5 bases, V lost 7 bases, and 9 bases had no gene match.